These 26 T cell receptor beta chains were all obtained from the same sample, sequenced in a study of blood T cells in healthy people across ages. For the second PCR, which ran for roughly 6 to 11 cycles, a sample-barcoded 5' primer and a J-beta primer mix were used. MiXCR, run by TCRdb on the 5' RACE reads, gives a single entry per CDR3 protein. The sample records more than 1,400,000 distinct CDR3 sequences, 40% to 50% being singletons. Material: blood. These receptors all stem from a woman in her late teens or twenties in good health.

This clonotype was detected a few times. This chain connects TRBV10-3 to TRBJ2-3, with 7 bases fitting TRBD2. Germline CDR1 reads ENHRY; CDR2 reads SYGVKD. Unmatched junction bases numbered 5, after V lost 8 bases and J lost 0 bases. The CDR3 is 14 amino acids. In DNA form, the CDR3 reads TGTGCCATCGGGAGCGGGGTTAGCACAGATACGCAGTATTTT. Translating gives CAIGSGVSTDTQYF.

This clonotype appeared a few times. The chain carries TRBV20-1 and TRBJ2-1; a weak D match, TRBD2 (6 bases). The CDR3 is 12 amino acids. The germline V and J ends were trimmed by 5 bases and 15 bases, with 20 bases remaining between them. CDR1 is DFQATT and CDR2 is SNEGSKA in the germline V gene (reference sequence). In DNA form, the CDR3 reads TGCAGTGCTGAGGAGCGGACTAAGGGTCGGTTCTTC. Protein: CSAEERTKGRFF.

The chain has TRBV29-1 and TRBJ2-1; D may correspond to TRBD1 or TRBD2 (5 bases each). The CDR3 consists of 12 residues. V was shortened by 1 base and J by 5 bases, with 6 bases between the two germline ends. The germline CDR1 and CDR2 sequences are SQVTM and ANQGSEA. The CDR3 DNA follows: TGCAGCGTTGAAGGGGGGAACAATGAGCAGTTCTTC. This gives the protein CSVEGGNNEQFF.

The chain couples TRBV10-3 to TRBJ2-5; TRBD2 is a possible D gene (6 bases). Trimming removed 3 bases at V and 2 bases at J, with 13 bases between. CDR3 length: 15 amino acids. Germline CDR1 and CDR2: ENHRY and SYGVKD. CDR3 protein: CAISDLSRGQETQYF. CDR3 nucleotide sequence: TGTGCCATCAGTGATCTCAGTCGGGGGCAAGAGACCCAGTACTTC.

Written as DNA, the CDR3 is TGCGCCAGCAGCCCTAACCGGGACAGCTCTAACTATGGCTACACCTTC. Protein sequence: CASSPNRDSSNYGYTF. J is TRBJ1-2 and V is TRBV5-1; 7 bases line up with TRBD1. With 4 bases clipped from V and 0 bases from J, the junction kept 9 bases outside the gene matches. The germline V gene has CDR1 SGHRS and CDR2 YFSETQ. This CDR3 is built from 16 residues.

The chain combines TRBV10-3 with TRBJ2-7; TRBD2 might be the D (6 bases). The CDR3 contains 19 residues. V was clipped by 0 bases and J by 0 bases, with 21 bases between them. The germline CDR1 and CDR2 sequences are ENHRY and SYGVKD. The CDR3 loop is CAISESYLTGEGSSYEQYF. The CDR3 nucleotides read TGTGCCATCAGTGAGTCGTACCTAACGGGAGAGGGGAGCTCCTACGAGCAGTACTTC.

This clonotype was counted between two and nine times. J is TRBJ2-5 and V is TRBV5-1; TRBD1 agrees at 9 bases. Germline loops: CDR1 SGHRS, CDR2 YFSETQ. Losses at the gene ends were 3 bases for V and 7 bases for J; bases not matched to a gene: 16. The CDR3 totals 17 residues. The CDR3 reads CASSSPNRDRVSVTQYF. In DNA form, the CDR3 reads TGCGCCAGCAGCTCGCCTAACCGGGACAGGGTATCGGTGACCCAGTACTTC.

The chain combines TRBV6-1 with TRBJ2-1, with D unresolved. V was shortened by 10 bases and J by 4 bases, with 17 bases between the two germline ends. This CDR3 contains 14 residues. Per the germline V gene, CDR1 is MNHNS and CDR2 is SASEGT. Here the CDR3 DNA reads TGTGCCACCTTACCCGAGGAGTTATACAATGAGCAGTTCTTC. Its protein product is CATLPEELYNEQFF.

The V and J genes are TRBV5-1 and TRBJ2-4; D may be TRBD2 (6 bases). CDR3 length equals 13 residues. The V and J ends lost 7 bases and 6 bases respectively, with 14 bases between them. Germline V lookup: CDR1 SGHRS, CDR2 YFSETQ. As DNA, the CDR3 is TGCGCCAGCTCTGGCGGGGATACAAACATTCAGTACTTC. Protein: CASSGGDTNIQYF.

Only a few counts were recorded for this clonotype. The CDR3 protein is CASSLVGWTYAYEQYF. As DNA, the CDR3 is TGTGCCAGCAGCTTAGTCGGGTGGACCTACGCCTACGAGCAGTACTTC. The chain couples TRBV7-9 to TRBJ2-7; D is uncertain. Trimming pared 1 base from V and 2 bases from J, leaving 15 bases between. Germline V gene sequence: CDR1 SEHNR, CDR2 FQNEAQ (reference sequence). The CDR3 is made up of 16 amino acids.

J is TRBJ2-1 and V is TRBV9; the D gene could be TRBD1 or TRBD2 (5 bases each). Germline CDR1 and CDR2: SGDLS and YYNGEE. Between the trimmed V and J ends, which lost 0 bases and 9 bases, there was a span of 16 bases. The CDR3 sequence is 15 residues long. The CDR3 coding sequence is TGTGCCAGCAGCGTAGAGGTTGAGGGGATCGGTGAGCAGTTCTTC. Protein: CASSVEVEGIGEQFF.

This rearrangement joins TRBV11-2 to TRBJ2-3; the match to TRBD2 covers 9 bases. The trim removed 5 bases at V and 1 base at J, leaving 7 bases unmatched. The CDR3 sequence is 16 residues long. Germline-derived CDR1 and CDR2 are SGHAT and FQNNGV. This chain's CDR3 is CASSRGVAGGTDTQYF. CDR3 coding DNA: TGTGCCAGCAGCAGGGGGGTAGCGGGAGGCACAGATACGCAGTATTTT.

The chain couples TRBV11-2 to TRBJ2-1; D gene unclear. Germline V gene lookup returns CDR1 SGHAT and CDR2 FQNNGV. The CDR3 has 12 amino acids. The V end lost 5 bases, the J end lost 13 bases, and 15 bases lay between the germline ends. The chain's CDR3 is CASSIDGSQQFF. DNA of the CDR3: TGTGCCAGCAGCATTGACGGCAGTCAACAGTTCTTC.

The V gene is TRBV11-3, the J gene TRBJ2-1, with 10 bases lining up with TRBD2. The CDR3 length is 15 residues. Germline values: CDR1 SGHNT, CDR2 YENEEA. J gave up 6 bases and V 5 bases, and 7 bases lay outside the gene matches. Here the CDR3 DNA reads TGTGCCAGCAGCCCTTCAGCGGGGGGGAGCAATGAGCAGTTCTTC. This sequence encodes CASSPSAGGSNEQFF.

The CDR3 bases are TGTGCCAGCAGTTACGCCCAAGGGGGGGGTGAAGGCGGCTACACCTTC. Amino acid sequence: CASSYAQGGGEGGYTF. The gene calls are TRBV6-5 and TRBJ1-2; tentatively, D is TRBD1 (6 bases). CDR1 and CDR2 (germline): MNHEY, SVGAGI. This CDR3 region has 16 residues. Deletions cut 2 bases from V and 8 bases from J, with 21 bases between.

The chain couples TRBV2 to TRBJ2-2; no reliable D call. The CDR3 runs to 12 residues. The germline CDR1 and CDR2 sequences are SNHLY and FYNNEI. V was shortened by 1 base and J by 7 bases, with 4 bases between the two germline ends. The CDR3 coding sequence is TGTGCCAGCAGTGAAGGGGTCGGGGAGCTGTTTTTT. Translation gives CASSEGVGELFF.

A few counts support this clonotype. The J gene is TRBJ2-1, the V gene TRBV7-2; D is perhaps TRBD2 (6 bases). The V end lost 1 base, the J end lost 8 bases, and 9 bases lay between the germline ends. Looked up from germline, CDR1 is SGHTA and CDR2 is FQGNSA. The CDR3 covers 13 residues. CDR3 nucleotide sequence: TGTGCCAGCAGCTTAGAACTAGCCCATGAGCAGTTCTTC. The encoded protein is CASSLELAHEQFF.

The genes are TRBV14 and TRBJ1-5; D perhaps matches TRBD1 (5 bases). The CDR3 consists of 15 residues. V lost 2 bases and J lost 0, with 8 bases in between. Germline V gene lookup returns CDR1 SGHDN and CDR2 FVKESK. The CDR3: CASSQWRGSNQPQHF. In DNA, the CDR3 is TGTGCCAGCAGCCAATGGAGGGGTAGCAATCAGCCCCAGCATTTT.

The chain carries TRBV25-1 and TRBJ2-3; possible D gene TRBD1, 6 bases. This CDR3 contains 17 residues. Germline V lookup: CDR1 MGHDK, CDR2 SYGVNS. Trimming took 0 bases from V and 1 from J, leaving 14 bases between them. The CDR3 region is CASSEYDPRQGTDTQYF. CDR3 nucleotide sequence: TGTGCCAGCAGTGAATATGACCCTCGACAGGGCACAGATACGCAGTATTTT.

The genes are TRBV7-8 and TRBJ2-3; weak D call: TRBD2 (5 bases). From germline, CDR1 is SGHVS and CDR2 FQNEAQ. Trimming left V 5 bases short and J 12 bases short, with 12 bases between. The CDR3 runs to 11 residues. The CDR3 DNA reads TGTGCCAGCAGCGCGACCGGGGATCAGTATTTT. Its protein is CASSATGDQYF.

The rearrangement links TRBV3-1 to TRBJ2-3; a possible D gene is TRBD1 (5 bases). This CDR3 has 15 residues. V dropped 5 bases and J dropped 1 base, with 13 bases sitting between them. The germline V gene has CDR1 LGHDT and CDR2 YNNKEL (reference sequence). The CDR3 bases are TGTGCCAGCAGCGGGCTTGGGGCGGGCACAGATACGCAGTATTTT. Translating it yields CASSGLGAGTDTQYF.

The chain has TRBV4-2 and TRBJ1-5; TRBD1 agrees at 8 bases. Unmatched junction bases numbered 9, after V lost 4 bases and J lost 7 bases. CDR1 and CDR2 (germline): LGHNA, YNFKEQ. The CDR3 is 15 residues long. CDR3 in DNA: TGTGCCAGCAGCCCCAACGGACAGGGTTACCAGCCCCAGCATTTT. The encoded protein is CASSPNGQGYQPQHF.

Remarks on this clonotype: The junction shows a germline mismatch at one end, possibly a read error. The chain recombines TRBV15 with TRBJ2-5; TRBD1 might be the D (6 bases). The CDR3 runs to 16 residues. CDR1 is LNHNV and CDR2 is YYDKDF in the germline V gene (reference sequence). The CDR3 bases are TGTGCCACCAGCGGGACCGTTGGTGGGGGACAAGGGACCCAGTACTTC. Residues: CATSGTVGGGQGTQYF. Based on the CDR3 plus reference TRBV15 and TRBJ2-5, the full variable domain is DAMVIQNPRYQVTQFGKPVTLSCSQTLNHNVMYWYQQKSSQAPKLLFHYYDKDFNNEADTPDNFQSRRPNTSFCFLDIRSPGLGDTAMYLCATSGTVGGGQGTQYFGPGTRLLVL.

Comments on this clonotype: The junction departs from the called germline gene at one end, perhaps through a read error. The chain joins TRBV7-9 to TRBJ2-4; D remains unclear. With the DNA end fitting TRBJ2-5 better, the J assignment may be wrong. The germline V gene encodes CDR1 SEHNR and CDR2 FQNEAQ (reference sequence). The CDR3 runs 13 residues. For the CDR3, the DNA is TGTGCCTGCAGCTTAAGTGAGGAAGAGACCCAGTACTTC. It encodes CACSLSEEETQYF.

This clonotype was observed a handful of times. The CDR3 sequence is CSALVGGDEQFF. CDR3 coding DNA: TGCAGTGCTCTCGTAGGAGGCGATGAGCAGTTCTTC. The gene calls are TRBV20-1 and TRBJ2-1; maybe TRBD2 (5 bases). Trimming took off 5 bases at V and 8 bases at J, with 13 bases between the two ends. Germline CDR1 and CDR2: DFQATT and SNEGSKA (reference sequence). CDR3 length equals 12 residues.

The chain employs TRBV10-3 and TRBJ1-1; D possibly corresponds to TRBD1 (5 bases). Trimming took 6 bases from V and 1 from J, leaving 12 bases between them. This CDR3 has 14 amino acids. Germline V gene lookup returns CDR1 ENHRY and CDR2 SYGVKD. CDR3 protein: CAISYTGANTEAFF. The CDR3 nucleotides are TGTGCCATCAGCTACACCGGGGCGAACACTGAAGCTTTCTTT.